This T cell receptor (beta chain) was identified during a study of T cell repertoires in cytomegalovirus infection. Across the study: Used in the study were CMV epitopes, some recently identified and HLA-C-restricted, others well-studied and HLA-B-restricted. Shared public TCR beta signatures pointed to both CMV infection and a matching HLA type.

Each CDR3 protein is one row after TCRdb ran MiXCR on the reads. The profile covers around 340,000 distinct CDR3 sequences, with about 28% appearing a single time and roughly 20% taken by the ten largest. This clonotype was observed a handful of times. Its antigen is not known. Germline V gene data show CDR1 as SEHNR and CDR2 as FQNEAQ (reference sequence). V was pared by 7 bases and J by 5 bases, with 14 bases between. The CDR3 is 13 amino acids. The clonotype was recovered from a human donor in good health (CMV status not recorded). Some clones in this sample may be carry-over from other donors' samples. This chain uses TRBV7-9 with TRBJ1-2, with D tentatively TRBD1 (5 bases). Sequenced material: cultured PBMCs, taken from culture after CMV antigen stimulation. The DNA for the CDR3 is TGTGCCAGCACGGCAGGGCCTTTATATGGCTACACCTTC. Translation gives CASTAGPLYGYTF.